The 14 T cell receptor beta chains listed next were all sequenced from one sample in a study of early T cells in non-severe SARS-CoV-2 infection. TCRdb analysed the 5' RACE reads with MiXCR anew, one entry per CDR3 protein. The data hold 60,000 to 75,000 distinct CDR3 sequences, with about an eighth observed a single time. Sequenced material: whole blood. These receptors were taken from an adult who was a healthcare worker with PCR-confirmed SARS-CoV-2 infection or an uninfected control (not recorded which).

The V call is TRBV12-3 or TRBV12-4, the J call TRBJ2-3; the D is unclear. The ends were cut back, 3 bases at V and 3 bases at J, with 7 bases in the middle. This CDR3 contains 13 residues. The CDR3 here is CASSFQATDTQYF. Here the CDR3 DNA reads TGTGCCAGCAGTTTCCAAGCTACAGATACGCAGTATTTT.

This clonotype was seen more than once but under ten times. This chain connects TRBV3-1 to TRBJ2-2; no reliable D call. CDR1 and CDR2 from the germline V gene are LGHDT and YNNKEL (reference sequence). The CDR3 runs to 13 residues. Trimming cost V 4 bases and J 1 base, with 4 bases left between them. For the CDR3, the DNA is TGTGCCAGCAGCCGACAGAACACCGGGGAGCTGTTTTTT. Translating it yields CASSRQNTGELFF. The complete variable domain, with remaining parts taken from reference TRBV3-1 and TRBJ2-2, reads DTAVSQTPKYLVTQMGNDKSIKCEQNLGHDTMYWYKQDSKKFLKIMFSYNNKELIINETVPNRFSPKSPDKAHLNLHINSLELGDSAVYFCASSRQNTGELFFGEGSRLTVL.

The sample holds a few counts of this clonotype. This rearrangement joins TRBV3-1 to TRBJ2-7; D unresolved. The germline CDR1 and CDR2 sequences are LGHDT and YNNKEL (reference sequence). The germline V and J ends were trimmed by 0 bases and 1 base, with 4 bases remaining between them. This CDR3 has 13 amino acids. The CDR3 DNA reads as TGTGCCAGCAGCCAAGACCTATCCTACGAGCAGTACTTC. This codes for CASSQDLSYEQYF.

This clonotype was detected ten times or more. This chain uses TRBV7-2 with TRBJ2-3; perhaps TRBD1 as D (6 bases). Germline CDR1 is SGHTA and CDR2 is FQGNSA. The V end was cut by 5 bases, the J end by 5 bases, with 11 bases between. This CDR3 is built from 13 residues. In nucleotides, the CDR3 is TGTGCCAGCAGCCCCTACAGGGTAGATACGCAGTATTTT. Its translation is CASSPYRVDTQYF.

This rearrangement joins TRBV7-3 to TRBJ2-2, with a tentative D call TRBD1 (5 bases). Trimming took 5 bases from V and 6 from J, leaving 13 bases between them. The CDR3 consists of 14 residues. Germline V gives CDR1 SGHTA, CDR2 FQGTGA. The CDR3 bases are TGTGCCAGCAGCATGGACATCCCTGCCGGGGAGCTGTTTTTT. It codes for CASSMDIPAGELFF.

This clonotype was seen at least ten times. V gene TRBV2 combines with J gene TRBJ2-4; D is unclear. CDR1 SNHLY and CDR2 FYNNEI come from the germline V gene. V shed 4 bases and J shed 1 base, with 11 bases lying between them. The CDR3 totals 15 residues. The CDR3: CASSAVLEAKNIQYF. CDR3 sequence (DNA): TGTGCCAGCAGTGCAGTCCTGGAGGCCAAAAACATTCAGTACTTC.

This clonotype was seen ten or more times. This CDR3 is CASSQASRAEQFF. The CDR3 DNA sequence: TGCGCCAGCAGCCAAGCATCGCGTGCTGAGCAGTTCTTC. This chain links TRBV4-3 with TRBJ2-1; D is ambiguous. The CDR3 is 13 residues long. V lost 1 base to trimming and J lost 9 bases, with 10 bases between them. CDR1 and CDR2 from the germline V gene are LGHNA and YSLEER.

This clonotype has only a few counts. The rearrangement joins TRBV29-1 to TRBJ2-7; 8 nucleotides match TRBD1. Germline lookup yields CDR1 SQVTM and CDR2 ANQGSEA. The CDR3 sequence is 14 residues long. Trimming cost V 7 bases and J 5 bases; bases outside gene matches: 13. The CDR3 loop is CSGLRTGSSNEQYF. The DNA of the CDR3 is TGCAGCGGTCTCCGGACAGGGAGTAGCAACGAGCAGTACTTC.

A few counts support this clonotype. This chain uses TRBV29-1 with TRBJ2-3; D is undetermined. This CDR3 has 10 residues. Trimming stripped 7 bases from V and 5 bases from J, with 7 bases between. CDR1 is SQVTM, CDR2 ANQGSEA, per germline. CDR3: CSGFRDTQYF. The CDR3, as DNA: TGCAGCGGGTTCAGAGATACGCAGTATTTT.

The sample holds many counts of this clonotype. This chain connects TRBV29-1 to TRBJ2-3; 10 nucleotides agree with TRBD1. Germline assignment: CDR1 SQVTM and CDR2 ANQGSEA. After removal of 3 bases from V and 4 bases from J, the junction contained 4 bases not matched to a gene. CDR3 length equals 14 residues. CDR3 sequence: CSVEDRGISDTQYF. As DNA, the CDR3 is TGCAGCGTTGAGGACAGGGGGATTTCAGATACGCAGTATTTT.

The chain joins TRBV5-1 to TRBJ1-1; D ambiguous. The ends were cut back, 1 base at V and 7 bases at J, with 8 bases in the middle. CDR1 and CDR2 from the germline V gene are SGHRS and YFSETQ. The CDR3 has 12 amino acids. The CDR3 loop is CASSLIGFEAFF. CDR3 coding DNA: TGCGCCAGCAGCTTGATAGGATTTGAAGCTTTCTTT.

The CDR3 reads CASNTGTESYGYTF. The CDR3 DNA is TGCGCCAGCAACACCGGGACTGAGAGCTATGGCTACACCTTC. This chain links TRBV5-1 with TRBJ1-2; D possibly corresponds to TRBD1 (5 bases). Germline assignment: CDR1 SGHRS and CDR2 YFSETQ. CDR3 length equals 14 residues. V lost 6 bases, J lost 4 bases, and 16 bases lay in between.

J is TRBJ2-3 and V is TRBV5-4; 9 bases map to TRBD2. The CDR3 totals 17 residues. Germline CDR1 SGHNT, CDR2 YYREEE (reference sequence). The J segment lost 5 bases and the V segment lost 4 bases, leaving 14 bases of the junction unmatched. The CDR3 protein is CASSPPFGGGRGDTQYF. CDR3 nucleotides: TGTGCCAGCAGCCCCCCCTTCGGGGGCGGGAGGGGAGATACGCAGTATTTT.

The chain recombines TRBV29-1 with TRBJ1-1, with 10 bases that match TRBD1. J gave up 4 bases and V 1 base, and 3 bases lay outside the gene matches. CDR3 length equals 14 residues. Germline loops: CDR1 SQVTM, CDR2 ANQGSEA. CDR3 bases: TGCAGCGTTGAAGGACGACAGGGGGCCACTGAAGCTTTCTTT. Residues: CSVEGRQGATEAFF.